The 10 T cell receptor beta chains reported below all come from one sample, sequenced in a study of T cell responses to AZD1222 COVID-19 vaccine. Sequencing was performed with immunoSEQ multiplex PCR; in TCRdb, only in-frame clones are kept and a portion is missing. The table includes approximately 150,000 clones, 94% detected once. The sequencing used peripheral blood, collected 28 days after the second AZD1222 dose. These receptors came from an adult who received the AZD1222 COVID-19 vaccine.

The chain uses TRBV7-9 and TRBJ1-1, with TRBD1 matching over 8 bases. The CDR3 runs to 17 residues. Germline loops: CDR1 SEHNR, CDR2 FQNEAQ (reference sequence). Unmatched junction bases numbered 11, after V lost 2 bases and J lost 3 bases. CDR3 bases: TGTGCCAGCAGCTTATTGCAGGGGGCAGGACAAGACACTGAAGCTTTCTTT. This encodes CASSLLQGAGQDTEAFF.

The rearrangement links TRBV9 to TRBJ2-7; 9 nucleotides agree with TRBD2. The CDR3 length is 15 residues. Germline V gene data show CDR1 as SGDLS and CDR2 as YYNGEE. V gave up 0 bases and J gave up 4 bases; unmatched junction bases: 5. CDR3 sequence reads: CASSVGASGVYEQYF. The CDR3 DNA reads TGTGCCAGCAGCGTAGGGGCTAGCGGGGTGTACGAGCAGTACTTC. Together with reference TRBV9 and TRBJ2-7, the CDR3 gives the full variable domain: DSGVTQTPKHLITATGQRVTLRCSPRSGDLSVYWYQQSLDQGLQFLIQYYNGEERAKGNILERFSAQQFPDLHSELNLSSLELGDSALYFCASSVGASGVYEQYFGPGTRLTVT.

This sequence joins TRBV10-3 and TRBJ1-2; 9 positions match TRBD1. Losses at the gene ends were 0 bases for V and 6 bases for J; bases not matched to a gene: 8. Germline V gene lookup returns CDR1 ENHRY and CDR2 SYGVKD. The CDR3 contains 16 residues. The CDR3 DNA is TGTGCCATCAGTGAGTCGGTGACAGGGGGTGATAATGGCTACACCTTC. Translated: CAISESVTGGDNGYTF.

This clone qualifies as medium-sized. The chain has TRBV28 and TRBJ2-7, with D maybe TRBD2 (6 bases). Germline V gene sequence: CDR1 MDHEN, CDR2 SYDVKM. V was trimmed by 3 bases and J by 0 bases, leaving 18 bases between them. The CDR3 runs 17 residues. The chain's CDR3 is CASSFLDMRRDSYEQYF. The CDR3 nucleotides read TGTGCCAGCAGTTTCTTAGATATGAGGAGGGACTCCTACGAGCAGTACTTC.

V and J are TRBV19 and TRBJ2-2; 10 bases map to TRBD2. The V gene's germline CDR1 is LNHDA and CDR2 SQIVND (reference sequence). V dropped 1 base and J dropped 1; count of bases not matched to a gene: 3. This CDR3 is built from 17 residues. CDR3 in DNA: TGTGCCAGTAGTATAGGTACTAGCGGGATGAACACCGGGGAGCTGTTTTTT. Translation gives CASSIGTSGMNTGELFF.

CDR3 region: CASSVRAVQETQYF. Here the CDR3 DNA reads TGTGCCAGCAGCGTACGGGCAGTTCAAGAGACCCAGTACTTC. This chain uses TRBV9 with TRBJ2-5; D remains ambiguous. Germline CDR1 is SGDLS and CDR2 is YYNGEE. The CDR3 runs 14 residues. Trimming removed 1 base from V and 2 bases from J, with 9 bases in between.

The rearrangement uses TRBV7-9 and TRBJ1-2; 9 bases fit TRBD1. Germline CDR1 is SEHNR and CDR2 is FQNEAQ (reference sequence). Trimming removed 0 bases from V and 8 bases from J; junction bases left unmatched: 10. The CDR3 spans 16 residues. The CDR3 protein is CASSLAPGTGSQGYTF. CDR3 coding DNA: TGTGCCAGCAGCTTAGCCCCCGGGACAGGGTCTCAAGGCTACACCTTC.

This clone was counted between two and nine times. The chain recombines TRBV4-2 with TRBJ2-1; D not resolved. The germline V and J ends were trimmed by 1 base and 3 bases, with 10 bases remaining between them. This CDR3 contains 15 residues. Germline CDR1 LGHNA, CDR2 YNFKEQ. The CDR3 coding sequence is TGTGCCAGCAGCCAAGGAGCCGGCGACTACAATGAGCAGTTCTTC. Its protein product is CASSQGAGDYNEQFF.

Only one count was recorded for this clone. This sequence joins TRBV5-6 and TRBJ2-7; D is perhaps TRBD1 or TRBD2 (5 bases each). The germline gives CDR1 SGHDT, CDR2 YYEEEE. This CDR3 region has 15 residues. V dropped 6 bases and J dropped 2 bases, with 18 bases sitting between them. The CDR3 region has the DNA TGTGCCAGCACTCTATCTCGGGGCTACGCCTACGAGCAGTACTTC. This gives the protein CASTLSRGYAYEQYF.

J is TRBJ2-5 and V is TRBV28; possibly TRBD2 for D (5 bases). The CDR3 spans 12 residues. Trimming pared 6 bases from V and 5 bases from J, leaving 10 bases between. CDR1 and CDR2 (germline): MDHEN, SYDVKM. This CDR3 reads CASSPDSETQYF. The CDR3 coding sequence is TGTGCCAGCAGCCCGGACTCGGAGACCCAGTACTTC.